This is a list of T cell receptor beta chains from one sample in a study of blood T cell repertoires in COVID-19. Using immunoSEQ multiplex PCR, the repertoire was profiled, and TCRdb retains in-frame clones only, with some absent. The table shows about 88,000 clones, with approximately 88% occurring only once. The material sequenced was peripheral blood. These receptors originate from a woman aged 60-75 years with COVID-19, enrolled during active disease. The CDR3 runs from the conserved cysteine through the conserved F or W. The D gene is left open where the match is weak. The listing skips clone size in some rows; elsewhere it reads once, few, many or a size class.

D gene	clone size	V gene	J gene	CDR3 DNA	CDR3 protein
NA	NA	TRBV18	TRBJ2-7	TGTGCCAGCTCACCGGCCAGCTCCTACGAGCAGTACTTC	CASSPASSYEQYF
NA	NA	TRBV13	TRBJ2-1	TGTGCCAGCAGCTTAGACGGGAGCTCCTACAATGAGCAGTTCTTC	CASSLDGSSYNEQFF
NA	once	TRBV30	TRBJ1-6	TGTGCCTGGAGTGAACAGTCGAATTCACCCCTCCACTTT	CAWSEQSNSPLHF
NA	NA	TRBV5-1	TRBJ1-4	TGCGCCAGCAGCTTGCCGGGGGAAAAACTGTTTTTT	CASSLPGEKLFF
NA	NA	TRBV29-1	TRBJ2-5	TGCAGCGGCACGGGGGTGCCCCGGAAAGAGACCCAGTACTTC	CSGTGVPRKETQYF
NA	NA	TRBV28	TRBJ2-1	TGTGCCAGCAGTACCCGAGGTCTGTCCTACAATGAGCAGTTCTTC	CASSTRGLSYNEQFF
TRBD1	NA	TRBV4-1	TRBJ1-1	TGCGCCAGCAGCCCTCGGGGACAGGGAGGGATGAACACTGAAGCTTTCTTT	CASSPRGQGGMNTEAFF
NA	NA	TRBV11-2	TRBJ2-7	TGTGCCAGCAGCTTAGACAGGGGTTTATCCGAGCAGTACTTC	CASSLDRGLSEQYF
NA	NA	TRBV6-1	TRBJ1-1	TGTGCCAGCAGTTCAGGGGCCCAAGCTTTCTTT	CASSSGAQAFF
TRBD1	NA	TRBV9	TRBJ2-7	TGTGCCAGCAGCCGGGACAGGGGCTACTACGAGCAGTACTTC	CASSRDRGYYEQYF